This T cell receptor beta chain was recovered during a study of response to subunit inactivated influenza vaccine. Study outcomes and limitations: There was a suggestion from the authors that each seasonal influenza vaccination recruits few new T cells.

The V gene lost 4 bases and the J gene lost 6 bases, with 19 bases spanning the gap. The CDR3 has 16 amino acids. The germline CDR1 and CDR2 sequences are MGHRA and YSYEKL. TCRdb reprocessed the RT-PCR reads with MiXCR, giving one entry per CDR3 protein. The table has roughly 570,000 distinct CDR3 sequences, 10% to 15% seen once. The table lists this clonotype with a few counts. Its specificity is not known. This sequence was found in a man aged 45-60 years who received an inactivated influenza vaccine. The source material was PBMCs from blood, sampled roughly 45 days after vaccination. V usage is TRBV4-1 and J usage is TRBJ1-5; D is uncertain. CDR3 DNA sequence: TGCGCCAGCAGCCCAACTCAAGATTATTCGGGTCAGCCCCAGCATTTT. It specifies CASSPTQDYSGQPQHF.